The 29 T cell receptor beta chains listed next were all sequenced from one sample in a study of molecular identifiers for immune sequencing clone quantification. TCRdb reanalysed the PCR reads using MiXCR and keeps one entry per CDR3 protein. Among around 480,000 distinct CDR3 sequences listed, roughly 25% were seen once. The sample consisted of naive CD8+ T cells from blood, with Jurkat cell RNA spiked in. Sample subset: FACS-sorted CD8+CD4-CCR7+CD45RA+ naive T cells. The receptors were gathered from a human donor in good health. Some libraries in this study had Jurkat cell RNA spiked in.

The chain uses TRBV3-1 and TRBJ1-4, with 7 bases lining up with TRBD1. This CDR3 is built from 18 residues. In germline, CDR1 is LGHDT, CDR2 YNNKEL (reference sequence). J was trimmed by 5 bases and V by 1 base; bases with no gene match: 13. For the CDR3, the DNA is TGTGCCAGCAGCCAAGGGACCGACCCGGGACAGTTGAATGAAAAACTGTTTTTT. Translating gives CASSQGTDPGQLNEKLFF.

This clonotype has at least ten counts. The chain employs TRBV19 and TRBJ2-3, with 7 bases fitting TRBD2. This CDR3 is 14 amino acids long. Germline CDR1 and CDR2: LNHDA and SQIVND (reference sequence). Unmatched junction bases numbered 1, after V lost 2 bases and J lost 2 bases. CDR3 protein: CASSITSATDTQYF. The CDR3 region has the DNA TGTGCCAGTAGTATAACTAGCGCCACAGATACGCAGTATTTT.

V usage is TRBV5-6 and J usage is TRBJ2-7, with TRBD1 as a possible D gene (5 bases). This CDR3 is built from 15 residues. V dropped 2 bases and J dropped 5 bases, with 17 bases sitting between them. Germline V gives CDR1 SGHDT, CDR2 YYEEEE. The CDR3 sequence is CASSLVGVRSDEQYF. As DNA, the CDR3 is TGTGCCAGCAGCTTAGTAGGGGTCCGTTCAGACGAGCAGTACTTC. The full variable domain, in which reference TRBV5-6 and TRBJ2-7 provide the parts outside the CDR3, is DAGVTQSPTHLIKTRGQQVTLRCSPKSGHDTVSWYQQALGQGPQFIFQYYEEEERQRGNFPDRFSGHQFPNYSSELNVNALLLGDSALYLCASSLVGVRSDEQYFGPGTRLTVT.

This clonotype was seen many times. The CDR3 DNA follows: TGCAGTGCTAGAGTCACTAGCGGGGGTTCGGATACGCAGTATTTT. Protein sequence: CSARVTSGGSDTQYF. The V gene is TRBV20-1, the J gene TRBJ2-3; 11 nucleotides line up with TRBD2. Looked up from germline, CDR1 is DFQATT and CDR2 is SNEGSKA (reference sequence). This CDR3 is built from 15 residues. V gave up 1 base and J gave up 6 bases; unmatched junction bases: 6.

This clonotype was seen ten or more times. The chain is built from TRBV5-6 and TRBJ1-2; 7 nucleotides align to TRBD1. The CDR3 sequence is 16 residues long. Germline V gene data show CDR1 as SGHDT and CDR2 as YYEEEE. V lost 0 bases to trimming and J lost 5 bases; unmatched junction nucleotides: 10. The CDR3 sequence is CASSLESSGGLYGYTF. As DNA, the CDR3 is TGTGCCAGCAGCTTGGAATCGTCAGGGGGACTATATGGCTACACCTTC.

V and J are TRBV20-1 and TRBJ2-2; D not resolved. Germline V gene lookup returns CDR1 DFQATT and CDR2 SNEGSKA (reference sequence). V lost 3 bases to trimming and J lost 2 bases, with 7 bases between them. This CDR3 has 13 residues. The CDR3 sequence is CSARALNTGELFF. In DNA, the CDR3 is TGCAGTGCTAGGGCCCTTAACACCGGGGAGCTGTTTTTT.

This clonotype was seen at least ten times. The chain is built from TRBV7-6 and TRBJ2-7, with D possibly TRBD2 on 6 matching bases. The CDR3 is 13 residues long. Germline CDR1 reads SGHVS; CDR2 reads FNYEAQ. The V end was cut by 5 bases, the J end by 4 bases, with 12 bases between. CDR3 loop: CASSPGTVYEQYF. The CDR3 nucleotides are TGTGCCAGCAGCCCCGGGACTGTTTACGAGCAGTACTTC.

The chain carries TRBV4-1 and TRBJ2-7; the D gene is possibly TRBD2 (6 bases). The V and J ends lost 4 bases and 5 bases respectively, with 24 bases between them. This CDR3 is 17 amino acids long. CDR1 and CDR2 (germline): MGHRA, YSYEKL. CDR3 sequence (DNA): TGCGCCAGCAGCCGTGATTCTCTGGGGGGACTCGCCCACGAGCAGTACTTC. Translated, it gives CASSRDSLGGLAHEQYF.

This clonotype was recorded a few times. The gene calls are TRBV6-6 and TRBJ1-5; D gene uncertain. The CDR3 covers 14 residues. Trimming left V 4 bases short and J 6 bases short, with 13 bases between. Germline CDR1 is MNHNY and CDR2 is SVGAGI (reference sequence). CDR3 protein: CASSSFGGSQPQHF. The CDR3 region has the DNA TGTGCCAGCAGTTCCTTCGGAGGGTCTCAGCCCCAGCATTTT.

This clonotype was found a few times. V is TRBV19 and J is TRBJ2-1; no clear D gene. This CDR3 has 16 residues. Trimming took 1 base from V and 2 from J, leaving 12 bases between them. Germline V gene sequence: CDR1 LNHDA, CDR2 SQIVND (reference sequence). The chain's CDR3 is CASSIGLTQAYNEQFF. The CDR3 DNA reads TGTGCCAGTAGTATAGGTCTTACCCAAGCCTACAATGAGCAGTTCTTC.

The table lists this clonotype with many counts. This rearrangement joins TRBV3-1 to TRBJ1-1, with D hard to call. The length of the CDR3 is 12 residues. Germline loops: CDR1 LGHDT, CDR2 YNNKEL (reference sequence). V was trimmed by 4 bases and J by 9 bases, leaving 12 bases between them. The CDR3 coding sequence is TGTGCCAGCAGCCCCGAGTCGAGTCAAGCTTTCTTT. This sequence encodes CASSPESSQAFF.

Here the CDR3 DNA reads TGTGCCATATCTAGCGGGGGGACGAATGAGCAGTTCTTC. Residues: CAISSGGTNEQFF. The chain is built from TRBV2 and TRBJ2-1, with 11 bases that match TRBD2. Looked up from germline, CDR1 is SNHLY and CDR2 is FYNNEI. The V and J ends lost 10 bases and 7 bases, in that order; junction bases with no gene match: 6. This CDR3 has 13 amino acids.

On this clonotype itself: Relative to the germline gene, one junction end is altered; a read error may explain this. This chain joins TRBV5-1 and TRBJ2-1; 9 bases agree with TRBD2. This CDR3 contains 16 residues. The germline V gene encodes CDR1 SGHRS and CDR2 YFSETQ. The CDR3 DNA sequence: TGCGCCAGCAGCTTGGAACTAGCGGGTTCCTGCAATGAGCAGTTCTTC. Translated: CASSLELAGSCNEQFF.

This chain joins TRBV7-2 and TRBJ1-5; no clear D. Germline V CDR1 and CDR2: SGHTA, FQGNSA. The CDR3 is made up of 17 amino acids. With 6 bases removed from V and 1 base from J, the gap between germline ends came to 19 bases. The DNA for the CDR3 is TGTGCCAGCAGGCGCCGCCGCCGCCCCCAGAGCAATCAGCCCCAGCATTTT. This sequence encodes CASRRRRRPQSNQPQHF.

In this sample, this clonotype turned up a few times. J is TRBJ1-1 and V is TRBV19; no clear D gene. Germline CDR1 is LNHDA and CDR2 is SQIVND (reference sequence). The CDR3 is made up of 11 amino acids. Trimming removed 3 bases from V and 3 bases from J, with 2 bases in between. The CDR3 spells CASSIYTEAFF. As DNA, the CDR3 is TGTGCCAGTAGTATCTACACTGAAGCTTTCTTT.

At least ten counts were recorded for this clonotype. V gene TRBV14 combines with J gene TRBJ2-1; possible D gene TRBD2, 5 bases. Trimming left V 3 bases short and J 0 bases short, with 9 bases between. The CDR3 sequence is 15 residues long. Germline V gene sequence: CDR1 SGHDN, CDR2 FVKESK. The chain's CDR3 is CASSQRASSYNEQFF. CDR3 DNA sequence: TGTGCCAGCAGCCAGAGGGCGAGCTCCTACAATGAGCAGTTCTTC.

Regarding this clonotype: One junction end disagrees with the germline gene, perhaps due to a read error. V and J are TRBV6-5 and TRBJ1-4, with 7 bases that match TRBD1. Germline assignment: CDR1 MNHEY and CDR2 SVGAGI. The CDR3 is 13 residues long. In DNA, the CDR3 is TGTGCCAGCAGTTTGACAGGGAATGAAAAACTGTGTTTT. Encoded protein: CASSLTGNEKLCF.

This clonotype was recorded many times. The chain combines TRBV7-9 with TRBJ2-3; D is unclear. Trimming removed 5 bases at V and 3 bases at J, with 9 bases between. Germline V gene lookup returns CDR1 SEHNR and CDR2 FQNEAQ (reference sequence). This CDR3 has 13 residues. CDR3 nucleotide sequence: TGTGCCAGCAGCCCCAGTTGGACAGATACGCAGTATTTT. Translating gives CASSPSWTDTQYF.

In the case of this clonotype: A read error may be the cause here, since a much bigger clone is one base away. The chain uses TRBV28 and TRBJ2-6; D not certain. Germline-derived CDR1 and CDR2 are MDHEN and SYDVKM. The CDR3 loop spans 17 amino acids. The CDR3 loop reads CANSWRIKSSGANVLTF. In nucleotides, the CDR3 is TGTGCCAACAGTTGGCGCATTAAGAGCTCTGGGGCCAACGTCCTGACTTTC.

This chain joins TRBV3-1 and TRBJ2-2; D is perhaps TRBD2 (5 bases). The CDR3 runs to 17 residues. Germline V lookup: CDR1 LGHDT, CDR2 YNNKEL (reference sequence). V was cut by 1 base and J by 1 base, with 13 bases left in between. CDR3: CASSQVYSGGNTGELFF. Here the CDR3 DNA reads TGTGCCAGCAGCCAAGTGTACAGCGGAGGGAACACCGGGGAGCTGTTTTTT.

This clonotype was seen many times. The genes are TRBV20-1 and TRBJ1-1; tentatively, D is TRBD1 (5 bases). The CDR3 spans 12 residues. Trimming stripped 6 bases from V and 3 bases from J, with 11 bases between. The germline V gene encodes CDR1 DFQATT and CDR2 SNEGSKA (reference sequence). The CDR3 coding sequence is TGCAGTGCGAGGGACTCCTACACTGAAGCTTTCTTT. It codes for CSARDSYTEAFF.

The chain recombines TRBV30 with TRBJ2-3; the match to TRBD1 covers 9 bases. Germline V gene lookup returns CDR1 GTSNPN and CDR2 SVGIG (reference sequence). This CDR3 spans 13 amino acids. With 3 bases clipped from V and 4 bases from J, the junction kept 2 bases outside the gene matches. This chain's CDR3 is CAWRTGGPDTQYF. The CDR3 DNA reads TGTGCCTGGAGAACAGGGGGCCCAGATACGCAGTATTTT.

The V gene is TRBV6-2 or TRBV6-3, the J gene TRBJ2-5; possible D gene TRBD2, 6 bases. Trimming shortened V by 1 base and J by 1 base, and 10 bases separated the two germline ends. The V gene's germline CDR1 is MNHEY and CDR2 SVGEGT. The CDR3 sequence is 15 residues long. CDR3 protein: CASSYLGGTQETQYF. The CDR3 region has the DNA TGTGCCAGCAGTTACTTGGGAGGCACCCAAGAGACCCAGTACTTC.

V gene TRBV7-9 combines with J gene TRBJ2-5, with D possibly matching TRBD1 (6 bases). Germline CDR1 is SEHNR and CDR2 is FQNEAQ (reference sequence). CDR3 length: 17 amino acids. Trimming left V 0 bases short and J 5 bases short, with 19 bases between. DNA for the CDR3: TGTGCCAGCAGCTTAGCGCCGGGACACCCCAAGTGGGAGACCCAGTACTTC. Protein product: CASSLAPGHPKWETQYF.

This clonotype was observed a few times. This chain joins TRBV9 and TRBJ2-7; D is perhaps TRBD1 or TRBD2 (5 bases each). CDR3 length: 15 residues. V was clipped by 0 bases and J by 5 bases, with 15 bases between them. The germline gives CDR1 SGDLS, CDR2 YYNGEE. This chain's CDR3 is CASSVEVGQGHEQYF. As DNA, the CDR3 is TGTGCCAGCAGCGTAGAGGTTGGGCAGGGACACGAGCAGTACTTC.

This chain uses TRBV6-4 with TRBJ1-1; D is uncertain. CDR3 length equals 12 residues. Germline assignment: CDR1 MRHNA and CDR2 SNTAGT. Trimming removed 7 bases at V and 5 bases at J, with 11 bases between. The CDR3 here is CASNRLGTEAFF. The CDR3 DNA reads TGTGCCAGCAATCGCCTCGGTACTGAAGCTTTCTTT.

To note about this clonotype: A read error is possible here, since a much larger clone lies one base away. The V gene is TRBV29-1, the J gene TRBJ2-7; perhaps TRBD1 as D (5 bases). Germline V lookup: CDR1 SQVTM, CDR2 ANQGSEA. The CDR3 has 11 residues. V was cut by 0 bases and J by 7 bases, with 7 bases left in between. The CDR3 is CSVEDAGEQYF. In DNA form, the CDR3 reads TGCAGCGTTGAAGATGCAGGGGAGCAGTACTTC.

In this sample, this clonotype turned up a few times. V and J are TRBV20-1 and TRBJ2-5, with 9 bases lining up with TRBD2. V shed 4 bases, J shed 5 bases, and the junction held 11 bases outside the gene matches. In germline, CDR1 is DFQATT, CDR2 SNEGSKA (reference sequence). The CDR3 extends over 15 amino acids. This CDR3 reads CSAKIAGDRKETQYF. Here the CDR3 DNA reads TGCAGTGCTAAGATAGCGGGAGACCGCAAGGAGACCCAGTACTTC.

This chain joins TRBV19 and TRBJ2-2; weak D call: TRBD2 (5 bases). Germline V gene data show CDR1 as LNHDA and CDR2 as SQIVND (reference sequence). The CDR3 covers 14 residues. Trimming cost V 7 bases and J 4 bases, with 13 bases left between them. CDR3 nucleotide sequence: TGTGCCAGTACTCAGATGGGAGTCACCGGGGAGCTGTTTTTT. It codes for CASTQMGVTGELFF.